The rows below give T cell receptor beta chains drawn from one sample of a study of identical twins. MiXCR was run by TCRdb on the 5' RACE reads, yielding one entry per CDR3 protein. The sample carries some 320,000 distinct CDR3 sequences, 9% to 15% recorded once. These data also formed part of another study, on yellow fever vaccine responses in identical twins.

The specimen was CD8+ T cells sorted from blood. The source of these receptors is a young woman in good health. Both conserved end residues are part of each CDR3. The order of the fields is J gene, clone size, D gene, V gene, CDR3 protein, CDR3 DNA. D genes are given only for firm matches. Only part of the rows carry a size: once, few, many, or a class if the clone is expanded.

j_call: TRBJ2-3; clone_size: few; d_call: TRBD2; v_call: TRBV10-3; cdr3_aa: CAISASGGRPTDTQYF; cdr3_nt: TGTGCCATCAGTGCTAGCGGGGGGCGCCCCACAGATACGCAGTATTTT
j_call: TRBJ1-2; clone_size: NA; d_call: NA; v_call: TRBV9; cdr3_aa: CASTKGTAIGYTF; cdr3_nt: TGTGCCAGCACAAAGGGGACGGCTATCGGGTACACCTTC
j_call: TRBJ2-1; clone_size: few; d_call: NA; v_call: TRBV9; cdr3_aa: CASSPAWSSYNEQFF; cdr3_nt: TGTGCCAGCAGCCCCGCTTGGAGCTCCTACAATGAGCAGTTCTTC
j_call: TRBJ2-3; clone_size: few; d_call: NA; v_call: TRBV9; cdr3_aa: CASSQRGQDLADTQYF; cdr3_nt: TGTGCCAGCAGCCAGCGGGGACAGGATTTAGCAGATACGCAGTATTTT
j_call: TRBJ2-5; clone_size: few; d_call: NA; v_call: TRBV7-9; cdr3_aa: CASSSSMGTQYF; cdr3_nt: TGTGCCAGCAGCTCCTCCATGGGGACCCAGTACTTC
j_call: TRBJ2-1; clone_size: many; d_call: NA; v_call: TRBV4-1; cdr3_aa: CASSQEGRDEQFF; cdr3_nt: TGTGCCAGCAGCCAAGAAGGAAGGGATGAGCAGTTCTTC
j_call: TRBJ2-1; clone_size: NA; d_call: TRBD1; v_call: TRBV5-1; cdr3_aa: CASSLGTGVIYNEQFF; cdr3_nt: TGCGCCAGCAGCCTCGGGACAGGGGTAATCTACAATGAGCAGTTCTTC
j_call: TRBJ2-7; clone_size: NA; d_call: NA; v_call: TRBV5-1; cdr3_aa: CASSLALDRDYEQYF; cdr3_nt: TGCGCCAGCAGCTTGGCGTTGGACAGAGACTACGAGCAGTACTTC
j_call: TRBJ2-1; clone_size: NA; d_call: TRBD2; v_call: TRBV20-1; cdr3_aa: CSARASGEGQQFF; cdr3_nt: TGCAGTGCTAGAGCTAGCGGGGAGGGCCAGCAGTTCTTC
j_call: TRBJ2-7; clone_size: many; d_call: TRBD2; v_call: TRBV28; cdr3_aa: CASSRSAGGLVDEQYF; cdr3_nt: TGTGCCAGCAGTCGAAGTGCGGGAGGCTTGGTGGACGAGCAGTACTTC
j_call: TRBJ1-1; clone_size: NA; d_call: NA; v_call: TRBV7-8; cdr3_aa: CASSGRWGGGTEAFF; cdr3_nt: TGTGCCAGCAGCGGGAGGTGGGGGGGAGGGACTGAAGCTTTCTTT
j_call: TRBJ2-7; clone_size: NA; d_call: NA; v_call: TRBV27; cdr3_aa: CASSLYLRREQYF; cdr3_nt: TGTGCCAGCAGTCTCTACTTACGGCGCGAGCAGTACTTC
j_call: TRBJ2-2; clone_size: few; d_call: NA; v_call: TRBV5-8; cdr3_aa: CASTPGHGELFF; cdr3_nt: TGTGCCAGCACCCCAGGCCACGGGGAGCTGTTTTTT
j_call: TRBJ2-3; clone_size: few; d_call: NA; v_call: TRBV28; cdr3_aa: CASTPTPSFGTDTQYF; cdr3_nt: TGTGCCAGCACCCCTACCCCTAGCTTTGGTACAGATACGCAGTATTTT
j_call: TRBJ2-7; clone_size: NA; d_call: NA; v_call: TRBV24-1; cdr3_aa: CATSDPTNKHEQYF; cdr3_nt: TGTGCCACCAGTGACCCAACAAATAAACACGAGCAGTACTTC
j_call: TRBJ2-1; clone_size: NA; d_call: TRBD2; v_call: TRBV7-6; cdr3_aa: CASSNPSGFAGNEQFF; cdr3_nt: TGTGCCAGCAGCAACCCTAGCGGGTTCGCCGGCAATGAGCAGTTCTTC
j_call: TRBJ2-1; clone_size: few; d_call: NA; v_call: TRBV19; cdr3_aa: CASSIVAGDPYNEQFF; cdr3_nt: TGTGCCAGTAGTATAGTAGCAGGGGACCCCTACAATGAGCAGTTCTTC
j_call: TRBJ2-7; clone_size: few; d_call: TRBD2; v_call: TRBV2; cdr3_aa: CASSASLLAGALYEQYF; cdr3_nt: TGTGCCAGCAGTGCTTCTTTACTAGCGGGAGCTTTATACGAGCAGTACTTC
j_call: TRBJ2-1; clone_size: few; d_call: NA; v_call: TRBV29-1; cdr3_aa: CSGRTTEPNEQFF; cdr3_nt: TGCAGCGGGCGGACGACAGAACCTAATGAGCAGTTCTTC